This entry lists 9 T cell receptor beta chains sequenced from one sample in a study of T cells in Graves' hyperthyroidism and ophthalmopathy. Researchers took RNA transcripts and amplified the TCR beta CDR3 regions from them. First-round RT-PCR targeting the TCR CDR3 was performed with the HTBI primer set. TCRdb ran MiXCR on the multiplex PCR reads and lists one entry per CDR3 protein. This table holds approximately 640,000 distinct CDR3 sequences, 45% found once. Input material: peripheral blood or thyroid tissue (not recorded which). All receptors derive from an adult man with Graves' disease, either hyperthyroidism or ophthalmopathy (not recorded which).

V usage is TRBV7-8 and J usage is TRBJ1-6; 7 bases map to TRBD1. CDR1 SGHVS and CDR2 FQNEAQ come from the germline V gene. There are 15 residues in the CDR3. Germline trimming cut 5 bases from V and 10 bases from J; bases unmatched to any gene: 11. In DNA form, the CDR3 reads TGTGCCAGCAGCCAAGAGAACAGGGGTGGGTCACCCCTCCACTTT. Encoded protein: CASSQENRGGSPLHF.

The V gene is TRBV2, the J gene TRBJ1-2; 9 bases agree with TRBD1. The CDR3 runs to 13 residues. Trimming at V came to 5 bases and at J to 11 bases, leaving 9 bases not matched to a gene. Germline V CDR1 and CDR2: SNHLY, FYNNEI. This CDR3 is CASSFYPDRGYTF. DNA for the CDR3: TGTGCCAGCAGTTTTTACCCCGACAGGGGGTACACCTTC.

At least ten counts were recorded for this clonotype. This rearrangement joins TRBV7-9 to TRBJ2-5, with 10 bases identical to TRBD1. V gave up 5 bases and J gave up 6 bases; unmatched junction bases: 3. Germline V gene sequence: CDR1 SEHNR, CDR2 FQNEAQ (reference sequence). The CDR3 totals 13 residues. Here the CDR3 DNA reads TGTGCCAGCAGCACGGACAGGGGGAAGACCCAGTACTTC. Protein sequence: CASSTDRGKTQYF.

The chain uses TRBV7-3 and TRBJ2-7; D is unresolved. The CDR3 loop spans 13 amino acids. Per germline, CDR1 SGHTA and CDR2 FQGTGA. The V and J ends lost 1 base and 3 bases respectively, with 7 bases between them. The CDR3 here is CASSLNPGYEQYF. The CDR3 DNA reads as TGTGCCAGCAGCTTAAATCCAGGCTACGAGCAGTACTTC.

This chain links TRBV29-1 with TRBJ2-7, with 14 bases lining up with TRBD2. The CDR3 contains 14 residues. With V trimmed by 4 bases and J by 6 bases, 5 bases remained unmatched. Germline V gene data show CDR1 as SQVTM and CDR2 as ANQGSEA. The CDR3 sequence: CSVGLAGGPVEQYF. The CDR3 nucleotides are TGCAGCGTTGGACTAGCGGGGGGGCCGGTCGAGCAGTACTTC.

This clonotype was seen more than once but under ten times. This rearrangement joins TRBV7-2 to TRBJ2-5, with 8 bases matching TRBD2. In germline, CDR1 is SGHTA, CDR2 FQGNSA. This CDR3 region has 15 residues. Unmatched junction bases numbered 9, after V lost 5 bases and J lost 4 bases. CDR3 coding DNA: TGTGCCAGCAGCCGAATGGAACGGGGGGGAGAGACCCAGTACTTC. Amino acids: CASSRMERGGETQYF.

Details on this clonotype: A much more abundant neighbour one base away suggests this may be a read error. The chain's CDR3 is CASSWGAASYEQYF. The DNA of the CDR3 is TGTGCCAGCAGCTGGGGGGCAGCTTCCTACGAGCAGTACTTC. This chain uses TRBV7-2 with TRBJ2-7; D is possibly TRBD1 or TRBD2 (6 bases each). Germline V lookup: CDR1 SGHTA, CDR2 FQGNSA. Trimming stripped 4 bases from V and 1 base from J, with 11 bases between. The CDR3 has 14 amino acids.

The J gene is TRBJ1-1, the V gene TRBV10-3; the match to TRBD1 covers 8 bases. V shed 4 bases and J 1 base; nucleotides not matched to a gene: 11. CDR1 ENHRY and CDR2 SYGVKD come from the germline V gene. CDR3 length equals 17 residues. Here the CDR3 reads CAISAVRGQVTNTEAFF. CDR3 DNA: TGTGCCATCAGTGCCGTCAGGGGGCAGGTGACGAACACTGAAGCTTTCTTT.

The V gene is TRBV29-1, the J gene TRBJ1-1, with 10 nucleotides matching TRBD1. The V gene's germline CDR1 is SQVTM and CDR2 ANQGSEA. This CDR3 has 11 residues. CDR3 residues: CSIGTGAEAFF. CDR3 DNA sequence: TGCAGTATAGGGACAGGGGCTGAAGCTTTCTTT.